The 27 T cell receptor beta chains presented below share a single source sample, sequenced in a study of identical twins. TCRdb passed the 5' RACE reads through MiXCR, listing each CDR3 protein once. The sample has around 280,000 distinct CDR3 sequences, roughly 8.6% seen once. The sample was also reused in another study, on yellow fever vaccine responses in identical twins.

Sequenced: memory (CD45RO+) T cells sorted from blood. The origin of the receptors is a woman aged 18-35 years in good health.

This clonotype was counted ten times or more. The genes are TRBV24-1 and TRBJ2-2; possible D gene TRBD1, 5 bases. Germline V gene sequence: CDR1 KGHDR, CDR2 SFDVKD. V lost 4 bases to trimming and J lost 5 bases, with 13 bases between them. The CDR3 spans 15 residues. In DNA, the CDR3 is TGTGCCACCAGTGAAGCAGGGTCAAGAACCGGGGAGCTGTTTTTT. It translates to CATSEAGSRTGELFF.

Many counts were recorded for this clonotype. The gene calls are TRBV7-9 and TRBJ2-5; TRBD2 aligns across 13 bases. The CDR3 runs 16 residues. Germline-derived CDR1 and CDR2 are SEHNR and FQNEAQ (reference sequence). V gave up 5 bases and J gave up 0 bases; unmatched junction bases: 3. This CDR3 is CASSAGTSGNQETQYF. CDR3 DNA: TGTGCCAGCAGCGCAGGGACTAGCGGGAACCAAGAGACCCAGTACTTC.

The CDR3 here is CASNSQRGKTYNEQFF. The DNA of the CDR3 is TGTGCCAGCAATTCACAGCGGGGGAAAACATACAATGAGCAGTTCTTC. This chain joins TRBV27 and TRBJ2-1; 8 bases line up with TRBD2. V shed 7 bases, J shed 4 bases, and the junction held 12 bases outside the gene matches. CDR3 length: 16 residues. Germline CDR1 MNHEY, CDR2 SMNVEV (reference sequence).

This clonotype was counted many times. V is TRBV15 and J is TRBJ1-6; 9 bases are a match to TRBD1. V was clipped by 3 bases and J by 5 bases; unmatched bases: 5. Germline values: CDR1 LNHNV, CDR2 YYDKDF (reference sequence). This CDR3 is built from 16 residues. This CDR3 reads CATSRSGQGNNSPLHF. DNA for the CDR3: TGTGCCACCAGCAGGTCGGGACAGGGCAATAATTCACCCCTCCACTTT. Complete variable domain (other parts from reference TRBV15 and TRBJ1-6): DAMVIQNPRYQVTQFGKPVTLSCSQTLNHNVMYWYQQKSSQAPKLLFHYYDKDFNNEADTPDNFQSRRPNTSFCFLDIRSPGLGDTAMYLCATSRSGQGNNSPLHFGNGTRLTVT.

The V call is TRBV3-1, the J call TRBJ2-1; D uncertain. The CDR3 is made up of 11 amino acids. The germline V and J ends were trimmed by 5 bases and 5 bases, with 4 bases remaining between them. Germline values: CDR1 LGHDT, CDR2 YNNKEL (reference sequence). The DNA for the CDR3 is TGTGCCAGCAGCGGCAACAATGAGCAGTTCTTC. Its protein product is CASSGNNEQFF.

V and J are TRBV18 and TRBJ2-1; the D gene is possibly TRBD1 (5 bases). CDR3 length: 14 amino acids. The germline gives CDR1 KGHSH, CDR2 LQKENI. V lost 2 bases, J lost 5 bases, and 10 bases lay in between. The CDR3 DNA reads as TGTGCCAGCTCACCAGTCGACAGAAACAATGAGCAGTTCTTC. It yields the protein CASSPVDRNNEQFF. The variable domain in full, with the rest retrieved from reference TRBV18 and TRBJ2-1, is NAGVMQNPRHLVRRRGQEARLRCSPMKGHSHVYWYRQLPEEGLKFMVYLQKENIIDESGMPKERFSAEFPKEGPSILRIQQVVRGDSAAYFCASSPVDRNNEQFFGPGTRLTVL.

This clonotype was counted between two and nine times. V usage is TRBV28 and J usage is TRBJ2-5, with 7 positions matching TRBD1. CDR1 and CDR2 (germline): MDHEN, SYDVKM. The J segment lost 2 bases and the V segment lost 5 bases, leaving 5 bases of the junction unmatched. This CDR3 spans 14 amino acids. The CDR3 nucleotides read TGTGCCAGCAGTCAAGGACAGGTTCAAGAGACCCAGTACTTC. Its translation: CASSQGQVQETQYF.

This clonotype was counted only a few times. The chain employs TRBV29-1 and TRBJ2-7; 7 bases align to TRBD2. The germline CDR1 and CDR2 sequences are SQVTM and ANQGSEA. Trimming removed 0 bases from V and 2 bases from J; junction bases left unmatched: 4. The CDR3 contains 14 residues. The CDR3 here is CSVEDIGGTYEQYF. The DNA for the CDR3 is TGCAGCGTTGAAGATATCGGGGGGACCTACGAGCAGTACTTC.

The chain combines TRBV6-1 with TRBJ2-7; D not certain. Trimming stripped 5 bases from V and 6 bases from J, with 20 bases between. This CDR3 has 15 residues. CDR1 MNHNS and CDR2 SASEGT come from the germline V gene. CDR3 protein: CASSRDARSPLEQYV. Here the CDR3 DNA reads TGTGCCAGCAGTAGGGATGCCAGGTCTCCGCTCGAGCAGTACGTC.

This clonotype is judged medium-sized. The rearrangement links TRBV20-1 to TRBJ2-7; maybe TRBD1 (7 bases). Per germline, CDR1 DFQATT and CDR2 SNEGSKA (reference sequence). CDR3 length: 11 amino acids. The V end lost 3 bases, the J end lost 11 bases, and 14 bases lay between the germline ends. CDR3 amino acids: CSASGGTEKYF. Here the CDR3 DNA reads TGCAGTGCTAGTGGGGGGACAGAGAAGTACTTC.

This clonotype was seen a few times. The CDR3 DNA reads as TGTGCCAGCTTGCTAGCGGGCAAAGAGACCCAGTACTTC. It is translated as CASLLAGKETQYF. J is TRBJ2-5 and V is TRBV9, with 8 bases identical to TRBD2. CDR3 length: 13 amino acids. Germline V CDR1 and CDR2: SGDLS, YYNGEE. The V segment lost 7 bases and the J segment 3 bases; nucleotides outside the gene matches: 5.

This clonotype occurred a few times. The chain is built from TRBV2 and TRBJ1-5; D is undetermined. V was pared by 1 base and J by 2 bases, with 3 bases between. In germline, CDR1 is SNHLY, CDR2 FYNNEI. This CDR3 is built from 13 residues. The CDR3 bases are TGTGCCAGCAGTGAAGATGGCAATCAGCCCCAGCATTTT. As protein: CASSEDGNQPQHF.

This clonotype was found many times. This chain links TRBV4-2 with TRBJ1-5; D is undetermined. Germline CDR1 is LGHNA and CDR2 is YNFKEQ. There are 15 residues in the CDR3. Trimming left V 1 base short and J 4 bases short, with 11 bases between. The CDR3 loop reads CASSQGGVDNQPQHF. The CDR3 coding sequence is TGTGCCAGCAGCCAAGGCGGGGTGGATAATCAGCCCCAGCATTTT.

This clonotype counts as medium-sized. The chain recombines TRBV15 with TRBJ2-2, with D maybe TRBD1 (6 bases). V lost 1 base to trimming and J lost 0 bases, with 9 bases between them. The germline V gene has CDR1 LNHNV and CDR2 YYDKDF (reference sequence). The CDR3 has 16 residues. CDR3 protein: CATSRGQEPNTGELFF. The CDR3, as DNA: TGTGCCACCAGCAGAGGACAGGAACCGAACACCGGGGAGCTGTTTTTT.

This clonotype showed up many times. CDR3 sequence: CASRSGQYSNQPQHF. The CDR3 DNA sequence: TGTGCCAGCAGATCTGGACAATATAGCAATCAGCCCCAGCATTTT. V gene TRBV12-3 or TRBV12-4 combines with J gene TRBJ1-5, with TRBD1 as a possible D gene (5 bases). The CDR3 has 15 residues. Between the trimmed V and J ends, which lost 6 bases and 0 bases, there was a span of 12 bases.

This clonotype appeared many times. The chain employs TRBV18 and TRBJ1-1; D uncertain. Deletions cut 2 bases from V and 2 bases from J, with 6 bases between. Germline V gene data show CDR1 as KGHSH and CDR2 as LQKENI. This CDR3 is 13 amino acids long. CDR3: CASSPMANTEAFF. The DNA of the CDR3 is TGTGCCAGCTCACCAATGGCAAACACTGAAGCTTTCTTT.

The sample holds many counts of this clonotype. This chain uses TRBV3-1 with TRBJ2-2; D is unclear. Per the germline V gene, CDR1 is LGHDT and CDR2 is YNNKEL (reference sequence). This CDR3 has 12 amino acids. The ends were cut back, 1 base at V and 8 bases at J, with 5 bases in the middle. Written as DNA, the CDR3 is TGTGCCAGCAGCCAAGGTCCTGGGGAGCTGTTTTTT. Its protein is CASSQGPGELFF. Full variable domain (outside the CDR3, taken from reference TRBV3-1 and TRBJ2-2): DTAVSQTPKYLVTQMGNDKSIKCEQNLGHDTMYWYKQDSKKFLKIMFSYNNKELIINETVPNRFSPKSPDKAHLNLHINSLELGDSAVYFCASSQGPGELFFGEGSRLTVL.

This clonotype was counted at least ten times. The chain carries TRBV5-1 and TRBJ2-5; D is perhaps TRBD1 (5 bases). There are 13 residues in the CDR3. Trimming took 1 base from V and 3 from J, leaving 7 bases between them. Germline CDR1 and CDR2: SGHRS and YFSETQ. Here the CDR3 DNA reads TGCGCCAGCAGCTTGCCCAGGGAAGAGACCCAGTACTTC. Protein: CASSLPREETQYF.

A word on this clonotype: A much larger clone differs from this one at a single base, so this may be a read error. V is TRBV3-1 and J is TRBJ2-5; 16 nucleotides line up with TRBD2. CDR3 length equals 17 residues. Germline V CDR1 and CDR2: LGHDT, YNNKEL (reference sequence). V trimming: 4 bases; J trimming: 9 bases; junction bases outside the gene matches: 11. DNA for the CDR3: TGTGCCAGCAGCCCTGGGACTAGCGGGGGGGCTCGGGAGTCCCAGTACTTC. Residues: CASSPGTSGGARESQYF.

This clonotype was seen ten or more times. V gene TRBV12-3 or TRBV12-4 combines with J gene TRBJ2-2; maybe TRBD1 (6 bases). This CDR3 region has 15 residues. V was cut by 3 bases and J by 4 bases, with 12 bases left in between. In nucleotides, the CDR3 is TGTGCCAGCAGTTTTTCAGGGGCTCGCACCGGGGAGCTGTTTTTT. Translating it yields CASSFSGARTGELFF.

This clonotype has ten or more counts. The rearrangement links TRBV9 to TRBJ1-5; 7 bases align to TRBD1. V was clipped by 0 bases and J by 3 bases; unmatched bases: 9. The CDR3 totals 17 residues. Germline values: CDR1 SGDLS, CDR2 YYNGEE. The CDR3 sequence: CASSVEGTVESNQPQHF. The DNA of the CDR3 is TGTGCCAGCAGCGTAGAAGGGACAGTCGAGTCCAATCAGCCCCAGCATTTT.

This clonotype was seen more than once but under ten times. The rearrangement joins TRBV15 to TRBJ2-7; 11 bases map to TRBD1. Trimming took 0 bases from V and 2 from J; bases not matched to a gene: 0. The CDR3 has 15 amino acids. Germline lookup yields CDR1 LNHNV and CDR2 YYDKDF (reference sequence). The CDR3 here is CATSREGQGAYEQYF. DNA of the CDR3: TGTGCCACCAGCAGAGAGGGACAGGGGGCCTACGAGCAGTACTTC.

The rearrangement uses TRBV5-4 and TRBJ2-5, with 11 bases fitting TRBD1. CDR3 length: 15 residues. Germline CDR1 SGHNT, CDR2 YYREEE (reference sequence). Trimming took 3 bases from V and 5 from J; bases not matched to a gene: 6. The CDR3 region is CASSWGQGVMETQYF. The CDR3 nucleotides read TGTGCCAGCAGCTGGGGACAGGGGGTGATGGAGACCCAGTACTTC. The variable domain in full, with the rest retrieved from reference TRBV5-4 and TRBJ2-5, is ETGVTQSPTHLIKTRGQQVTLRCSSQSGHNTVSWYQQALGQGPQFIFQYYREEENGRGNFPPRFSGLQFPNYSSELNVNALELDDSALYLCASSWGQGVMETQYFGPGTRLLVL.

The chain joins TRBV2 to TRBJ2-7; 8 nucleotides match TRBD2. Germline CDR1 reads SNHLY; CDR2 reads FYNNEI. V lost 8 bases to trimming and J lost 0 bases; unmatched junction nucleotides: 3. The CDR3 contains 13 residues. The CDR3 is CASGSGSSYEQYF. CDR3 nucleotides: TGTGCCAGCGGAAGCGGGAGCTCCTACGAGCAGTACTTC.

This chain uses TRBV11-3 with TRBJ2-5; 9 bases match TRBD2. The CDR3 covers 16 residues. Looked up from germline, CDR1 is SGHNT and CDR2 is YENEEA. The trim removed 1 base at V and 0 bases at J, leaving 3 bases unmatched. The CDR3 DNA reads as TGTGCCAGCAGCTTAGGCCTAGCGGGATACCAAGAGACCCAGTACTTC. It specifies CASSLGLAGYQETQYF.

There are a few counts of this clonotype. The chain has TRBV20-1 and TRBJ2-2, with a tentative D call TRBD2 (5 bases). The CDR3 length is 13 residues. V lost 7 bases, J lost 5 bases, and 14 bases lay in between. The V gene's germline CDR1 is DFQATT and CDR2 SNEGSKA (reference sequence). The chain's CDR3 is CSVVGAETGELFF. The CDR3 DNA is TGCAGTGTGGTGGGAGCGGAGACCGGGGAGCTGTTTTTT.

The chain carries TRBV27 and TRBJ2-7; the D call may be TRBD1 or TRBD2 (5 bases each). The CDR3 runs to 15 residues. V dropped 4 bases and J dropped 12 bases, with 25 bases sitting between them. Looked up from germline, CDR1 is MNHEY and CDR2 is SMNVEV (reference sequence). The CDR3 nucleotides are TGTGCCAGCAGTTCGAAAGGGACCGGACCCCGGCTGCTGTACTTC. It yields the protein CASSSKGTGPRLLYF.